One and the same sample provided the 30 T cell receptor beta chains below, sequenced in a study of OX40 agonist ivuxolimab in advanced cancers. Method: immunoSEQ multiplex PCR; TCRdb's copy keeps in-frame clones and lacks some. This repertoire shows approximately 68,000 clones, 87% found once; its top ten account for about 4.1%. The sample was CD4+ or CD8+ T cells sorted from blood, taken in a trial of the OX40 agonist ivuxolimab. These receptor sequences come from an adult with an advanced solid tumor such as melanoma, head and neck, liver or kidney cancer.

CDR3 DNA: TGTGCCAGCAGCCCGGACAGTTCCTACAATGAGCAGTTCTTC. This translates into CASSPDSSYNEQFF. This sequence joins TRBV28 and TRBJ2-1, with D possibly matching TRBD1 (6 bases). This CDR3 has 14 residues. Germline V gene sequence: CDR1 MDHEN, CDR2 SYDVKM. Trimming removed 6 bases at V and 1 base at J, with 10 bases between.

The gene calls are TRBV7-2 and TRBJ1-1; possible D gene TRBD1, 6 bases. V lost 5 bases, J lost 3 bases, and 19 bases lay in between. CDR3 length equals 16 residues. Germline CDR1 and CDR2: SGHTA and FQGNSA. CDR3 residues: CASSRDVGAWDTEAFF. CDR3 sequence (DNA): TGTGCCAGCAGCCGAGACGTGGGGGCTTGGGACACTGAAGCTTTCTTT.

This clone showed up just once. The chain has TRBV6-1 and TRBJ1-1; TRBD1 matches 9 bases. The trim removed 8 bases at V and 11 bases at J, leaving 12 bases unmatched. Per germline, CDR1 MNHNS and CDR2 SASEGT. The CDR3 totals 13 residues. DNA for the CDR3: TGTGCCAGCGCAGGGGACAGGGATGAATGGGCTTTCTTT. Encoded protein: CASAGDRDEWAFF.

The CDR3, as DNA: TGTGCCAGCAGTTCGGGACGGCTCTCTGGAAACACCATATATTTT. Amino acids: CASSSGRLSGNTIYF. V is TRBV27 and J is TRBJ1-3, with D perhaps TRBD1 (5 bases). The CDR3 length is 15 residues. Germline lookup yields CDR1 MNHEY and CDR2 SMNVEV (reference sequence). V was clipped by 4 bases and J by 0 bases, with 10 bases between them.

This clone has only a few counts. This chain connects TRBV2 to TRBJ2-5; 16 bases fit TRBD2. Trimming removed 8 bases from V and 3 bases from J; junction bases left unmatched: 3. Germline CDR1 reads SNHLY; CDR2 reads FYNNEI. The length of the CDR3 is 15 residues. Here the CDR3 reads CASQGLAGGEETQYF. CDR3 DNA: TGTGCCAGCCAGGGACTAGCGGGAGGGGAAGAGACCCAGTACTTC. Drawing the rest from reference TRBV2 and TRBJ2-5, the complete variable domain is EPEVTQTPSHQVTQMGQEVILRCVPISNHLYFYWYRQILGQKVEFLVSFYNNEISEKSEIFDDQFSVERPDGSNFTLKIRSTKLEDSAMYFCASQGLAGGEETQYFGPGTRLLVL.

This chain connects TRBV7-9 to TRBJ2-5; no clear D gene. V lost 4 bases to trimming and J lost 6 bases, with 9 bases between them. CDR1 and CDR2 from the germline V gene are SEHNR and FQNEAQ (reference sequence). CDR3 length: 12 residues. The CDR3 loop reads CASSSDTKTQYF. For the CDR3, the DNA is TGTGCCAGCAGCTCCGATACTAAGACCCAGTACTTC.

The CDR3: CASSFSGGPNNEQFF. CDR3 DNA: TGCGCCAGCAGCTTTAGCGGGGGGCCAAACAATGAGCAGTTCTTC. V and J are TRBV5-1 and TRBJ2-1, with 10 bases lining up with TRBD2. Trimming cost V 2 bases and J 5 bases; bases outside gene matches: 4. CDR1 SGHRS and CDR2 YFSETQ come from the germline V gene. CDR3 length: 15 amino acids.

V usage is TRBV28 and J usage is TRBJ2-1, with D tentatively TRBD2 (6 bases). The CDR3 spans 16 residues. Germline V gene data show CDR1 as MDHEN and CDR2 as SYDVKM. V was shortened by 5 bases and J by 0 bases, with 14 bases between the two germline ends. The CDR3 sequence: CASSGGSGSSYNEQFF. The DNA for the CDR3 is TGTGCCAGCAGTGGGGGGTCTGGCAGCTCCTACAATGAGCAGTTCTTC. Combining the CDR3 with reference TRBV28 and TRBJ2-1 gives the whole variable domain DVKVTQSSRYLVKRTGEKVFLECVQDMDHENMFWYRQDPGLGLRLIYFSYDVKMKEKGDIPEGYSVSREKKERFSLILESASTNQTSMYLCASSGGSGSSYNEQFFGPGTRLTVL.

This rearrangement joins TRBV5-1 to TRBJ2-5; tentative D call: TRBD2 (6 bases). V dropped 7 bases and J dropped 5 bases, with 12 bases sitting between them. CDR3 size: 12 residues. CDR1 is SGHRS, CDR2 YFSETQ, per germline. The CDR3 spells CASGRTGETQYF. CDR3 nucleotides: TGCGCCAGCGGGAGGACGGGGGAGACCCAGTACTTC.

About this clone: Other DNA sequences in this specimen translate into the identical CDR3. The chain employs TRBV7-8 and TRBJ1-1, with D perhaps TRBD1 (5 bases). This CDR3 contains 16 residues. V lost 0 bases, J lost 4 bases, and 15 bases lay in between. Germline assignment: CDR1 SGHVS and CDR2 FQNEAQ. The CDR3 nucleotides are TGTGCCAGCAGCTTAGCGGGTCGGGGCTGGGGCACTGAAGCTTTCTTT. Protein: CASSLAGRGWGTEAFF.

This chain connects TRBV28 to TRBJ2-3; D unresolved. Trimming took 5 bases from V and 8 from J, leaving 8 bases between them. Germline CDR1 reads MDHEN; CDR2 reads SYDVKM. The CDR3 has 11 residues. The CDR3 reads CASSAQTTQYF. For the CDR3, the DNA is TGTGCCAGCAGTGCACAGACTACGCAGTATTTT.

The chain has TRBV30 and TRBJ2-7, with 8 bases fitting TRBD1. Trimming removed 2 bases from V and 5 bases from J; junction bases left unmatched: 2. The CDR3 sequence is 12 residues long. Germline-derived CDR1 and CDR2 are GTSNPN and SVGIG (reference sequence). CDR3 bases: TGTGCCTGGAGTAGACAGGGGAACGAGCAGTACTTC. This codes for CAWSRQGNEQYF.

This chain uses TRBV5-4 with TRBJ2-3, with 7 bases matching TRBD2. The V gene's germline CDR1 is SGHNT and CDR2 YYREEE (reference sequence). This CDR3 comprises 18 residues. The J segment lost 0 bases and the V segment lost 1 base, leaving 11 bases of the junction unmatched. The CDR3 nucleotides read TGTGCCAGCAGCTTGTTCCCGGCTAGCGGTCCGAGCACAGATACGCAGTATTTT. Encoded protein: CASSLFPASGPSTDTQYF. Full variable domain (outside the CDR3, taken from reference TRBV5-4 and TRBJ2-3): ETGVTQSPTHLIKTRGQQVTLRCSSQSGHNTVSWYQQALGQGPQFIFQYYREEENGRGNFPPRFSGLQFPNYSSELNVNALELDDSALYLCASSLFPASGPSTDTQYFGPGTRLTVL.

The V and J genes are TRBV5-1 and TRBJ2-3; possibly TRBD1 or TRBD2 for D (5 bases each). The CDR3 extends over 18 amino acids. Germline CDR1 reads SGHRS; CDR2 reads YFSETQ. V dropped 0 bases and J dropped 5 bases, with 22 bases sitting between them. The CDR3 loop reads CASSLDSPGQGGGDTQYF. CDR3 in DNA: TGCGCCAGCAGCTTGGACTCCCCGGGGCAGGGCGGAGGAGATACGCAGTATTTT.

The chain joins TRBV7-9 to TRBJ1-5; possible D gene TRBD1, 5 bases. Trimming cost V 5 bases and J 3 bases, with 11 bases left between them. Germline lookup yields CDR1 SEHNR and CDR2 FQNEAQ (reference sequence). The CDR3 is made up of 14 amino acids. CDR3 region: CASSAYGANQPQHF. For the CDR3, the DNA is TGTGCCAGCAGCGCTTACGGGGCCAATCAGCCCCAGCATTTT.

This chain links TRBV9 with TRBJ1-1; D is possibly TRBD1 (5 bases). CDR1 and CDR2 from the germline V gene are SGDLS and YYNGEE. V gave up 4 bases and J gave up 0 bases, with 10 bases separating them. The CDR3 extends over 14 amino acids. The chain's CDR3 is CASSRGHLNTEAFF. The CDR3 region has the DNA TGTGCCAGCAGCCGCGGACACCTGAACACTGAAGCTTTCTTT.

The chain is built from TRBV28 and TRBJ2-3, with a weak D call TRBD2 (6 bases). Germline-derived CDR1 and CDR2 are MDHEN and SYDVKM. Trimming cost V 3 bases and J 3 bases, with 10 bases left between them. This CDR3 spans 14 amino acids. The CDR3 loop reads CASSFSGGTDTQYF. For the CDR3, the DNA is TGTGCCAGCAGTTTCTCTGGAGGGACAGATACGCAGTATTTT. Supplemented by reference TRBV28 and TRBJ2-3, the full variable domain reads DVKVTQSSRYLVKRTGEKVFLECVQDMDHENMFWYRQDPGLGLRLIYFSYDVKMKEKGDIPEGYSVSREKKERFSLILESASTNQTSMYLCASSFSGGTDTQYFGPGTRLTVL.

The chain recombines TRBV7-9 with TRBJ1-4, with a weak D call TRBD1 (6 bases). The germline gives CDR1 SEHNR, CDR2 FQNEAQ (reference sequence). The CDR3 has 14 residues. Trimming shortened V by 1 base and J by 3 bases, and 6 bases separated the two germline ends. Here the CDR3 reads CASSLGQANEKLFF. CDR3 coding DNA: TGTGCCAGCAGCTTAGGACAGGCTAATGAAAAACTGTTTTTT.

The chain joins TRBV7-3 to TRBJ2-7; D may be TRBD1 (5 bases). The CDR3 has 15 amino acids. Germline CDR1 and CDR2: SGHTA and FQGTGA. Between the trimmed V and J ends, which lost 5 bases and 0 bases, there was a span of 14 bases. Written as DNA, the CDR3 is TGTGCCAGCAGCGCGTTCGACAGTACCTCCTACGAGCAGTACTTC. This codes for CASSAFDSTSYEQYF.

The CDR3 DNA is TGTGCCTGGAGTGTAATCCCTGGAGGACAAGAGACCCAGTACTTC. Translating gives CAWSVIPGGQETQYF. The chain has TRBV30 and TRBJ2-5, with D possibly TRBD2 on 5 matching bases. V was clipped by 0 bases and J by 2 bases, with 13 bases between them. The CDR3 sequence is 15 residues long. In germline, CDR1 is GTSNPN, CDR2 SVGIG (reference sequence).

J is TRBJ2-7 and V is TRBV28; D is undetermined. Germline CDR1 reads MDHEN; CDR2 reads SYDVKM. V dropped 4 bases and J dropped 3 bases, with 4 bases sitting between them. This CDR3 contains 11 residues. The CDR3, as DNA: TGTGCCAGCAGTTCCCTCTACGAGCAGTACTTC. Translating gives CASSSLYEQYF. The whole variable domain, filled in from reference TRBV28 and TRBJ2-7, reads DVKVTQSSRYLVKRTGEKVFLECVQDMDHENMFWYRQDPGLGLRLIYFSYDVKMKEKGDIPEGYSVSREKKERFSLILESASTNQTSMYLCASSSLYEQYFGPGTRLTVT.

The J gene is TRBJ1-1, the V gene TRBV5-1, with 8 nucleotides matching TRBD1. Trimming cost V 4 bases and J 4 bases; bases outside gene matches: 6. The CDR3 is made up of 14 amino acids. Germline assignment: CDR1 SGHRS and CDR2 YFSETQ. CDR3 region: CASSLGQGGTEAFF. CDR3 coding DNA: TGCGCCAGCAGCCTAGGACAGGGCGGCACTGAAGCTTTCTTT.

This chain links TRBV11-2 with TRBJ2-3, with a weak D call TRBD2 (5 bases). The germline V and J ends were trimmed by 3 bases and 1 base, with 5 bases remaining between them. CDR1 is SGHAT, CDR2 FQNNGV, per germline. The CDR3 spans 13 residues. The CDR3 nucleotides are TGTGCCAGCAGCTTCGGGGGCACAGATACGCAGTATTTT. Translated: CASSFGGTDTQYF.

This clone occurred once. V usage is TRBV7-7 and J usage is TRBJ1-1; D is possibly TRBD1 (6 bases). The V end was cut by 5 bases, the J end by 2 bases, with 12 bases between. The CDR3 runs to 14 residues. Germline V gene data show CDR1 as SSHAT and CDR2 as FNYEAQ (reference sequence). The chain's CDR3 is CASSPLTGNTEAFF. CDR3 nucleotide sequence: TGTGCCAGCAGCCCATTGACAGGCAACACTGAAGCTTTCTTT.

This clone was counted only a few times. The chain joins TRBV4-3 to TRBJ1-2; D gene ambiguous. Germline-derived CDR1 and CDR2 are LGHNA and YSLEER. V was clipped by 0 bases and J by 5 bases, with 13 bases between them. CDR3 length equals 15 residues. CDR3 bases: TGCGCCAGCAGCCAAGATTGGTGGCAGAGTTATGGCTACACCTTC. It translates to CASSQDWWQSYGYTF.

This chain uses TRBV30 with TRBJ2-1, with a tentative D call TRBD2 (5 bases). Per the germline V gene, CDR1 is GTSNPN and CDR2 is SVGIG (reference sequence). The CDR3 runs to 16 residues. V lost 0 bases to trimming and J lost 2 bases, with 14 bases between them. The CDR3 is CAWSVRGSVTYNEQFF. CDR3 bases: TGTGCCTGGAGTGTACGCGGTAGCGTCACCTACAATGAGCAGTTCTTC.

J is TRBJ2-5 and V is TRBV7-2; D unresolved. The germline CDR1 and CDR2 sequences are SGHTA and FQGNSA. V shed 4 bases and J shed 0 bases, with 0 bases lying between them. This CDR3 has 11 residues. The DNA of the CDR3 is TGTGCCAGCAGCTACCAAGAGACCCAGTACTTC. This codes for CASSYQETQYF.

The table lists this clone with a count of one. The CDR3 loop is CASSTTFQETQYF. The CDR3 DNA sequence: TGTGCCAGCAGTACAACCTTCCAAGAGACCCAGTACTTC. This sequence joins TRBV27 and TRBJ2-5, with D unclear. Per germline, CDR1 MNHEY and CDR2 SMNVEV (reference sequence). The V gene lost 5 bases and the J gene lost 1 base, with 8 bases spanning the gap. The CDR3 sequence is 13 residues long.

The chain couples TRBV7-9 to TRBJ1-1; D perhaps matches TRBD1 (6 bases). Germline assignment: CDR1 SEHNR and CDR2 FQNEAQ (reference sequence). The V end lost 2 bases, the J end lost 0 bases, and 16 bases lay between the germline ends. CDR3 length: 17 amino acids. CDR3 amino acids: CASSLIQGVLLNTEAFF. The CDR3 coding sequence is TGTGCCAGCAGCTTAATACAGGGCGTATTACTGAACACTGAAGCTTTCTTT.

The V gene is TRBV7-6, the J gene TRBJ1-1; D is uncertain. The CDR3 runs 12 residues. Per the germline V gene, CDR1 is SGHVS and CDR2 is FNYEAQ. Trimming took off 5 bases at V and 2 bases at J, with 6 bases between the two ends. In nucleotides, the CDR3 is TGTGCCAGCAGCGCCATAAACACTGAAGCTTTCTTT. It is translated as CASSAINTEAFF.